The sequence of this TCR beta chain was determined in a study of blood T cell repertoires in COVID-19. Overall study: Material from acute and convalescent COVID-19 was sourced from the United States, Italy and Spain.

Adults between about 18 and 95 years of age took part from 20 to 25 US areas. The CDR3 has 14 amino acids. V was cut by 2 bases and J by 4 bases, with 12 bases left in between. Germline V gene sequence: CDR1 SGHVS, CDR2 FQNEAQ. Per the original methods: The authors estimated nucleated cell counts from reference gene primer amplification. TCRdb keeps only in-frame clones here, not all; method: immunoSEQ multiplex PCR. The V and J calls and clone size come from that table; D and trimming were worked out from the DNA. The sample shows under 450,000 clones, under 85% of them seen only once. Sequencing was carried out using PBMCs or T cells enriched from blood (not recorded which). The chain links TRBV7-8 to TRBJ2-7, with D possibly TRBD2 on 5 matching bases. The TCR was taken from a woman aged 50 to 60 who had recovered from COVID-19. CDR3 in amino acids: CASSLRTPRYEQYF. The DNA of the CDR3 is TGTGCCAGCAGCTTAAGGACTCCCCGGTACGAGCAGTACTTC.